Listed here is a single T cell receptor (beta chain). Antigen specificity is unknown. This sample stems from a study of T cell responses to AZD1222 COVID-19 vaccine. Broader study findings: It was only after the peak T cell response that any repertoires were sampled. With dominance at 160-218 and 743-854, vaccine-associated CD4 TCRs spanned spike. Variant regions that are unmutated are reportedly the target of nearly half of spike-specific TCRs. The number of AZD1222 recipients seropositive at baseline was only six.

TCRdb's copy holds only in-frame clones and misses some; the assay was immunoSEQ multiplex PCR. This table has about 120,000 clones, about 92% appearing once. The CDR3 is 13 amino acids. With 5 bases removed from V and 0 bases from J, the gap between germline ends came to 7 bases. Germline CDR1 MNHEY, CDR2 SMNVEV (reference sequence). The chain links TRBV27 to TRBJ1-1, with unresolved D. The source was peripheral blood, collected on day 0 of AZD1222 vaccination. The origin of this receptor is an adult in good health. As DNA, the CDR3 is TGTGCCAGCAGTAGTACTATGAACACTGAAGCTTTCTTT. Encoded protein: CASSSTMNTEAFF.